The 20 T cell receptor beta chains in this list originate from one sample, sequenced in a study of CD8+ T cells in alopecia areata. TCR sequencing used cDNA made by reverse transcription of extracted RNA. Profiled with immunoSEQ multiplex PCR; TCRdb holds only in-frame clones, not every one. The profile shows approximately 210,000 clones, about 60% of them singletons. The treatment: oral pan-JAK inhibitor, 5-10 mg twice daily. This specimen was CD4+ T cells sorted from blood, taken at week 4, from a patient treated with tofacitinib. The receptors were sampled from a human donor with alopecia areata.

For this clone: Other DNA sequences in the same sample also yield this CDR3. For the CDR3, the DNA is TGTGCCAGCAGCCAAGATCGGGACCAGCCCCAGCATTTT. Its protein is CASSQDRDQPQHF. This chain joins TRBV4-2 and TRBJ1-5, with D tentatively TRBD1 (5 bases). The germline V gene has CDR1 LGHNA and CDR2 YNFKEQ. The V and J ends lost 0 bases and 7 bases respectively, with 7 bases between them. The CDR3 is 13 residues long.

This clone was observed a few times. The V gene is TRBV10-3, the J gene TRBJ2-5, with a tentative D call TRBD1 (6 bases). Germline CDR1 and CDR2: ENHRY and SYGVKD. Trimming pared 4 bases from V and 4 bases from J, leaving 10 bases between. The length of the CDR3 is 13 residues. The CDR3: CAISARGGETQYF. The CDR3 DNA sequence: TGTGCCATCAGTGCCAGGGGCGGAGAGACCCAGTACTTC.

This CDR3 is CAISEPYRVDTEAFF. Written as DNA, the CDR3 is TGTGCCATCAGCGAACCGTACAGGGTTGACACTGAAGCTTTCTTT. J is TRBJ1-1 and V is TRBV10-3, with D perhaps matching TRBD1 (6 bases). The CDR3 is made up of 15 amino acids. Germline CDR1 is ENHRY and CDR2 is SYGVKD. The V end lost 6 bases, the J end lost 3 bases, and 17 bases lay between the germline ends.

The V and J genes are TRBV7-6 and TRBJ2-7; unclear D gene. The CDR3 loop spans 15 amino acids. Trimming cost V 3 bases and J 5 bases, with 17 bases left between them. The germline V gene has CDR1 SGHVS and CDR2 FNYEAQ. The CDR3 loop reads CASSLLQGLGDEQYF. The CDR3 DNA follows: TGTGCCAGCAGCTTGCTGCAAGGGCTTGGCGACGAGCAGTACTTC.

The chain links TRBV30 to TRBJ1-1; 7 bases agree with TRBD1. The CDR3 covers 13 residues. Per germline, CDR1 GTSNPN and CDR2 SVGIG (reference sequence). Trimming removed 5 bases from V and 3 bases from J; junction bases left unmatched: 6. CDR3 amino acids: CAWARGEDTEAFF. The CDR3 region has the DNA TGTGCCTGGGCCAGGGGGGAAGACACTGAAGCTTTCTTT.

This chain links TRBV10-3 with TRBJ2-3; D could derive from TRBD1 or TRBD2 (5 bases each). Trimming removed 0 bases from V and 2 bases from J, with 12 bases in between. This CDR3 contains 16 residues. Germline loops: CDR1 ENHRY, CDR2 SYGVKD. The CDR3 nucleotides read TGTGCCATCAGTGAGTCGACGGGGACCGCCACAGATACGCAGTATTTT. Its protein product is CAISESTGTATDTQYF.

The gene calls are TRBV29-1 and TRBJ2-1; no firm D call. CDR3 length equals 17 residues. Trimming left V 0 bases short and J 6 bases short, with 21 bases between. CDR1 is SQVTM, CDR2 ANQGSEA, per germline. DNA of the CDR3: TGCAGCGTTGAAGATCGAGGCGGAGAAATGCGTGGCAATGAGCAGTTCTTC. Protein: CSVEDRGGEMRGNEQFF.

This clone was seen only a few times. CDR3: CASSLGGGVRDYNEQFF. Written as DNA, the CDR3 is TGTGCCAGCAGCTTAGGAGGGGGCGTCAGAGACTACAATGAGCAGTTCTTC. The J gene is TRBJ2-1, the V gene TRBV7-9, with 7 positions matching TRBD1. The CDR3 is made up of 17 amino acids. CDR1 SEHNR and CDR2 FQNEAQ come from the germline V gene (reference sequence). With V trimmed by 1 base and J by 3 bases, 9 bases remained unmatched. The whole variable domain, filled in from reference TRBV7-9 and TRBJ2-1, reads DTGVSQNPRHKITKRGQNVTFRCDPISEHNRLYWYRQTLGQGPEFLTYFQNEAQLEKSRLLSDRFSAERPKGSFSTLEIQRTEQGDSAMYLCASSLGGGVRDYNEQFFGPGTRLTVL.

There are a few counts of this clone. In the same sample, other DNA sequences code for this CDR3. V is TRBV4-1 and J is TRBJ2-7; no clear D gene. CDR1 MGHRA and CDR2 YSYEKL come from the germline V gene. The V end lost 1 base, the J end lost 1 base, and 5 bases lay between the germline ends. This CDR3 region has 13 residues. CDR3 sequence (DNA): TGCGCCAGCAGCCAAGGCCTTTCCTACGAGCAGTACTTC. This gives the protein CASSQGLSYEQYF.

The V gene is TRBV5-1, the J gene TRBJ2-3, with TRBD1 matching over 8 bases. The V and J ends lost 4 bases and 6 bases, in that order; junction bases with no gene match: 7. CDR3 size: 14 residues. Germline V gives CDR1 SGHRS, CDR2 YFSETQ. The CDR3 region is CASSEDRVPDTQYF. The CDR3 DNA reads as TGCGCCAGCAGCGAGGACAGGGTCCCGGATACGCAGTATTTT.

The chain has TRBV11-1 and TRBJ1-1, with 7 bases lining up with TRBD1. The length of the CDR3 is 14 residues. CDR1 is SGHAT and CDR2 is FQDESV in the germline V gene (reference sequence). V shed 4 bases and J 7 bases; nucleotides not matched to a gene: 9. The CDR3 protein is CASSSSTGAGEAFF. In DNA, the CDR3 is TGTGCCAGCAGCTCTTCTACAGGGGCGGGTGAAGCTTTCTTT.

CDR3 loop: CASTEARGRTEAFF. DNA for the CDR3: TGTGCCAGCACCGAAGCCAGGGGGAGGACTGAAGCTTTCTTT. The chain is built from TRBV5-6 and TRBJ1-1; TRBD1 aligns across 7 bases. V lost 6 bases to trimming and J lost 5 bases; unmatched junction nucleotides: 10. The CDR3 covers 14 residues. The germline V gene encodes CDR1 SGHDT and CDR2 YYEEEE.

The gene calls are TRBV29-1 and TRBJ2-5, with unresolved D. The CDR3 extends over 12 amino acids. Germline CDR1 and CDR2: SQVTM and ANQGSEA. The germline V and J ends were trimmed by 3 bases and 5 bases, with 10 bases remaining between them. CDR3 DNA: TGCAGCGTTGAGAGGTTAGGGGAGACCCAGTACTTC. This encodes CSVERLGETQYF.

The J gene is TRBJ1-5, the V gene TRBV5-1, with a weak D call TRBD1 (5 bases). Germline CDR1 and CDR2: SGHRS and YFSETQ. Trimming cost V 0 bases and J 3 bases, with 19 bases left between them. The CDR3 consists of 18 residues. For the CDR3, the DNA is TGCGCCAGCAGCTTGGATTGTAAGGAGGGACTTCACAATCAGCCCCAGCATTTT. Amino acids: CASSLDCKEGLHNQPQHF. Supplemented by reference TRBV5-1 and TRBJ1-5, the full variable domain reads KAGVTQTPRYLIKTRGQQVTLSCSPISGHRSVSWYQQTPGQGLQFLFEYFSETQRNKGNFPGRFSGRQFSNSRSEMNVSTLELGDSALYLCASSLDCKEGLHNQPQHFGDGTRLSIL.

The chain joins TRBV20-1 to TRBJ2-7, with 8 bases aligning to TRBD2. Per germline, CDR1 DFQATT and CDR2 SNEGSKA (reference sequence). CDR3 length: 11 residues. Losses at the gene ends were 2 bases for V and 12 bases for J; bases not matched to a gene: 6. The CDR3 here is CSARSIAGRYF. CDR3 nucleotide sequence: TGCAGTGCTAGATCTATAGCGGGGCGGTACTTC.

This clone was seen more than once but under ten times. In nucleotides, the CDR3 is TGTGCCAGCTCGTCAGAACAGGGTAGCGAGCAGTACTTC. This encodes CASSSEQGSEQYF. The rearrangement joins TRBV18 to TRBJ2-7; tentatively, D is TRBD1 (6 bases). CDR3 size: 13 residues. The V gene's germline CDR1 is KGHSH and CDR2 LQKENI. V lost 6 bases to trimming and J lost 6 bases, with 15 bases between them.

This rearrangement joins TRBV5-1 to TRBJ2-7; no reliable D call. The CDR3 length is 14 residues. Germline V gene lookup returns CDR1 SGHRS and CDR2 YFSETQ. V was shortened by 0 bases and J by 2 bases, with 9 bases between the two germline ends. CDR3 residues: CASSLGAATYEQYF. DNA of the CDR3: TGCGCCAGCAGCTTGGGCGCAGCCACCTACGAGCAGTACTTC.

Notes on this clone: The junction shows a germline mismatch at one end, possibly a read error. The V call is TRBV15, the J call TRBJ1-1, with D perhaps matching TRBD1 (5 bases). The CDR3 covers 14 residues. CDR1 and CDR2 (germline): LNHNV, YYDKDF (reference sequence). The CDR3 spells CAISRDGGAAEAFF. The CDR3 nucleotides are TGTGCCATCAGCAGAGATGGGGGAGCGGCTGAAGCTTTCTTT.

In its sample, this clone was seen a few times. The chain recombines TRBV6-5 with TRBJ2-2; D is unclear. The CDR3 has 13 amino acids. The germline V gene encodes CDR1 MNHEY and CDR2 SVGAGI. The germline V and J ends were trimmed by 3 bases and 3 bases, with 5 bases remaining between them. CDR3 bases: TGTGCCAGCAGTTATGGTCACACCGGGGAGCTGTTTTTT. Translated, it gives CASSYGHTGELFF.

The chain recombines TRBV6-1 with TRBJ2-1; tentative D call: TRBD2 (6 bases). Germline V CDR1 and CDR2: MNHNS, SASEGT. The CDR3 spans 13 residues. V lost 5 bases to trimming and J lost 5 bases, with 10 bases between them. This CDR3 is CASSWRTNNEQFF. The CDR3 DNA reads as TGTGCCAGCAGTTGGCGGACTAACAATGAGCAGTTCTTC.